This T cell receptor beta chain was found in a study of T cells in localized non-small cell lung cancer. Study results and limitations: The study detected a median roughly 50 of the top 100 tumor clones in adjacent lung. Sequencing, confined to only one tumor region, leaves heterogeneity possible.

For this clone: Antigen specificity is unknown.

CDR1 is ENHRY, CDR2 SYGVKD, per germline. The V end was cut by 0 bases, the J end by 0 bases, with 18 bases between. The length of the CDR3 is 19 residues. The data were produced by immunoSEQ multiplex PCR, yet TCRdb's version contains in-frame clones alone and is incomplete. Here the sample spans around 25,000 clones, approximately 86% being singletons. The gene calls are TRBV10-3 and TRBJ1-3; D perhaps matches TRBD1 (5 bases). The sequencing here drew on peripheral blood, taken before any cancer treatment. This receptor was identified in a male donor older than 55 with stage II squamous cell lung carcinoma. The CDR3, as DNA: TGTGCCATCAGTGAGTCAGGCAGGGCCTCCCTTCTCTCTGGAAACACCATATATTTT. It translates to CAISESGRASLLSGNTIYF.